Listed below are T cell receptor beta chains from one sample, sequenced in a study of shared clonotypes between healthy human individuals. Profiling relied on immunoSEQ multiplex PCR, and the TCRdb table lists in-frame clones only, not all of them. The data contain roughly 760,000 clones, 74% of them seen just once; the ten biggest clones take up roughly 1.7%. Sequenced: memory CD4+ T cells sorted from blood. The receptor source for this set is a woman aged 30 to 39 in good health. CDR3s include the opening cysteine and the closing phenylalanine or tryptophan. A D gene is named only where the DNA matches it firmly. A row's size may be missing; if present it is once, few, many or a size class.

clone size: once; J gene: TRBJ2-2; D gene: NA; V gene: TRBV5-1; CDR3 DNA: TGCGCCAGCAGCTTGGGCGCAGGGGAGACCGGGGAGCTGTTTTTT; CDR3 protein: CASSLGAGETGELFF
clone size: NA; J gene: TRBJ2-4; D gene: NA; V gene: TRBV28; CDR3 DNA: TGTGCCAGCAGTGTGGGGGAGGCGGGGGCCAAAAACATTCAGTACTTC; CDR3 protein: CASSVGEAGAKNIQYF
clone size: few; J gene: TRBJ2-1; D gene: NA; V gene: TRBV7-2; CDR3 DNA: TGTGCCAGCAGCTTAGGCCTACTGACTTACAATGAGCAGTTCTTC; CDR3 protein: CASSLGLLTYNEQFF
clone size: NA; J gene: TRBJ1-1; D gene: NA; V gene: TRBV7-3; CDR3 DNA: TGTGCCAGCAGCTTAACGCCCAACTCTGGGACTGAAGCTTTCTTT; CDR3 protein: CASSLTPNSGTEAFF
clone size: NA; J gene: TRBJ1-5; D gene: NA; V gene: TRBV19; CDR3 DNA: TGTGCCAGTAGTAAGGGGGGGGAGGCTCAGCCCCAGCATTTT; CDR3 protein: CASSKGGEAQPQHF
clone size: NA; J gene: TRBJ2-7; D gene: TRBD1; V gene: TRBV5-6; CDR3 DNA: TGTGCCAGCAACAGTAGGACAGGGGTCTACGAGCAGTACTTC; CDR3 protein: CASNSRTGVYEQYF
clone size: NA; J gene: TRBJ2-1; D gene: TRBD2; V gene: TRBV6-5; CDR3 DNA: TGTGCCAGCAGTTACAGAACTAGCGGGAGACGGAATGAGCAGTTCTTC; CDR3 protein: CASSYRTSGRRNEQFF
clone size: NA; J gene: TRBJ2-7; D gene: TRBD2; V gene: TRBV5-6; CDR3 DNA: TGTGCCAGCAGCTTTTTCATTCGGCGGGAGGTTGGGAGGCAATACGAGCAGTACTTC; CDR3 protein: CASSFFIRREVGRQYEQYF
clone size: NA; J gene: TRBJ2-1; D gene: NA; V gene: TRBV27; CDR3 DNA: TGTGCCAGCAGTTTGAAGGTTGCGTACAATGAGCAGTTCTTC; CDR3 protein: CASSLKVAYNEQFF
clone size: once; J gene: TRBJ2-7; D gene: NA; V gene: TRBV10-3; CDR3 DNA: TGTGCCATCAGTGAGTCCTTGCTAGTCTACGAGCAGTACTTC; CDR3 protein: CAISESLLVYEQYF
clone size: NA; J gene: TRBJ1-1; D gene: NA; V gene: TRBV7-3; CDR3 DNA: TGTGCCAGCAGCGCCAGACCGGGGTTGAACACTGAAGCTTTCTTT; CDR3 protein: CASSARPGLNTEAFF
clone size: few; J gene: TRBJ2-7; D gene: TRBD2; V gene: TRBV28; CDR3 DNA: TGTGCCAGCAGTCCTAGCGGGAGCTTCTACGAGCAGTACTTC; CDR3 protein: CASSPSGSFYEQYF
clone size: NA; J gene: TRBJ2-5; D gene: NA; V gene: TRBV13; CDR3 DNA: TGTGCCAGCAGCTTAGGGGGGTGGCAAGAGACCCAGTACTTC; CDR3 protein: CASSLGGWQETQYF
clone size: once; J gene: TRBJ2-3; D gene: NA; V gene: TRBV30; CDR3 DNA: TGTGCCTGGGAAGCTGCAGGGGTTCGGGGCTATACGCAGTATTTT; CDR3 protein: CAWEAAGVRGYTQYF
clone size: NA; J gene: TRBJ1-4; D gene: NA; V gene: TRBV2; CDR3 DNA: TGTGCCAGCAGTAGACGACAGGACACAAATGAAAAACTGTTTTTT; CDR3 protein: CASSRRQDTNEKLFF
clone size: NA; J gene: TRBJ2-6; D gene: NA; V gene: TRBV2; CDR3 DNA: TGTGCCAGCAGTTGGGGCCCGGCGATCTCTGGGGCCAACGTCCTGACTTTC; CDR3 protein: CASSWGPAISGANVLTF
clone size: few; J gene: TRBJ1-5; D gene: TRBD1; V gene: TRBV4-1; CDR3 DNA: TGCGCCAGCAGCCGAGCCCCACAGGGGTACAATCAGCCCCAGCATTTT; CDR3 protein: CASSRAPQGYNQPQHF
clone size: NA; J gene: TRBJ2-7; D gene: TRBD1; V gene: TRBV6-5; CDR3 DNA: TGTGCCAGCAGACCGACGATGACAGGGCCGCTCGAGCAGTACTTC; CDR3 protein: CASRPTMTGPLEQYF
clone size: NA; J gene: TRBJ1-2; D gene: NA; V gene: TRBV7-2; CDR3 DNA: TGTGCCAGCAGCCCATTGCCAGGGGTCTATGGCTACACCTTC; CDR3 protein: CASSPLPGVYGYTF
clone size: NA; J gene: TRBJ2-5; D gene: NA; V gene: TRBV19; CDR3 DNA: TGTGCCAGTAAAGAGCCAGGGCGGTTCGGCCAAGAGACCCAGTACTTC; CDR3 protein: CASKEPGRFGQETQYF
clone size: NA; J gene: TRBJ2-3; D gene: TRBD2; V gene: TRBV28; CDR3 DNA: TGTGCCAGCAGTTTAATCGCGGGAGGGTACACAGATACGCAGTATTTT; CDR3 protein: CASSLIAGGYTDTQYF
clone size: NA; J gene: TRBJ2-3; D gene: TRBD2; V gene: TRBV7-2; CDR3 DNA: TGTGCCAGCAGCTCGGGACTAGCGGGAGCCACAGATACGCAGTATTTT; CDR3 protein: CASSSGLAGATDTQYF
clone size: NA; J gene: TRBJ1-1; D gene: NA; V gene: TRBV5-5; CDR3 DNA: TGTGCCAGCAGCTTGGAGAGCACTGAAGCTTTCTTT; CDR3 protein: CASSLESTEAFF
clone size: NA; J gene: TRBJ1-2; D gene: NA; V gene: TRBV19; CDR3 DNA: TGTGCCACCACCCCCCAGGGACTGGGCTATGGCTACACCTTC; CDR3 protein: CATTPQGLGYGYTF
clone size: few; J gene: TRBJ1-1; D gene: NA; V gene: TRBV6-1; CDR3 DNA: TGTGCCAGCAGTGAACAGGGAGGCACTGAAGCTTTCTTT; CDR3 protein: CASSEQGGTEAFF
clone size: NA; J gene: TRBJ2-7; D gene: NA; V gene: TRBV5-1; CDR3 DNA: TGCGCCAGCAGCTTGGGAGGGGGGGCCCCGTCCTACGAGCAGTACTTC; CDR3 protein: CASSLGGGAPSYEQYF
clone size: NA; J gene: TRBJ2-7; D gene: TRBD1; V gene: TRBV5-6; CDR3 DNA: TGTGCCAGCAGCTTGGGCGGGACAGGGGATTTCTACGAGCAGTACTTC; CDR3 protein: CASSLGGTGDFYEQYF
clone size: NA; J gene: TRBJ2-5; D gene: TRBD1; V gene: TRBV5-1; CDR3 DNA: TGCGCCAGCAGCTTGGGGACAGGGGGCGTTGAGACCCAGTACTTC; CDR3 protein: CASSLGTGGVETQYF
clone size: few; J gene: TRBJ2-3; D gene: NA; V gene: TRBV28; CDR3 DNA: TGTGCCACTTATCACCCCAGGGGAATTGGCACAGATACGCAGTATTTT; CDR3 protein: CATYHPRGIGTDTQYF
clone size: NA; J gene: TRBJ2-3; D gene: NA; V gene: TRBV2; CDR3 DNA: TGTGCCAGCAGTGGGGGGAACCGGGACGGAGATACGCAGTATTTT; CDR3 protein: CASSGGNRDGDTQYF
clone size: NA; J gene: TRBJ2-1; D gene: TRBD2; V gene: TRBV5-1; CDR3 DNA: TGCGCCAGCAGCCCGGTAGCGGGAGCAACCTACAATGAGCAGTTCTTC; CDR3 protein: CASSPVAGATYNEQFF
clone size: NA; J gene: TRBJ1-2; D gene: TRBD1; V gene: TRBV4-1; CDR3 DNA: TGCGCCAGCAGCCAAGATACAGACAGGGTTGGATATGGCTACACCTTC; CDR3 protein: CASSQDTDRVGYGYTF
clone size: NA; J gene: TRBJ2-2; D gene: TRBD1; V gene: TRBV9; CDR3 DNA: TGTGCCAGCAGCGACCACAGGGGCCAGACTACGAACACCGGGGAGCTGTTTTTT; CDR3 protein: CASSDHRGQTTNTGELFF
clone size: NA; J gene: TRBJ2-3; D gene: NA; V gene: TRBV20-1; CDR3 DNA: TGCAGTGCCAAGAAGGGAGATACGCAGTATTTT; CDR3 protein: CSAKKGDTQYF
clone size: NA; J gene: TRBJ2-5; D gene: NA; V gene: TRBV7-2; CDR3 DNA: TGTGCCAGCAGCTTAGTACAGAGAGAGACCCAGTACTTC; CDR3 protein: CASSLVQRETQYF
clone size: many; J gene: TRBJ2-7; D gene: TRBD2; V gene: TRBV4-2; CDR3 DNA: TGTGCCAGCGGAGCGGGAGGGCCCTACGAGCAGTACTTC; CDR3 protein: CASGAGGPYEQYF
clone size: few; J gene: TRBJ1-5; D gene: NA; V gene: TRBV6-5; CDR3 DNA: TGTGCCAGCAGTTACCTGAATAGCAATCAGCCCCAGCATTTT; CDR3 protein: CASSYLNSNQPQHF
clone size: many; J gene: TRBJ2-1; D gene: TRBD1; V gene: TRBV4-1; CDR3 DNA: TGCGCCAGCAGCCAAGAAGAGGACAGGGGGAAGTTCTTC; CDR3 protein: CASSQEEDRGKFF
clone size: NA; J gene: TRBJ2-7; D gene: TRBD1; V gene: TRBV2; CDR3 DNA: TGTGCCAGCAGTGTTGGACAGGGGGCCTACGAGCAGTACTTC; CDR3 protein: CASSVGQGAYEQYF
clone size: few; J gene: TRBJ2-1; D gene: NA; V gene: TRBV5-1; CDR3 DNA: TGCGCCAGCAGCGTAGACTCCAGCTCCTACAATGAGCAGTTCTTC; CDR3 protein: CASSVDSSSYNEQFF
clone size: once; J gene: TRBJ1-2; D gene: NA; V gene: TRBV27; CDR3 DNA: TGTGCCAGCAGTTTATCTGGGGGGCGAACTTCACGAGCTAACTATGGCTACACCTTC; CDR3 protein: CASSLSGGRTSRANYGYTF
clone size: NA; J gene: TRBJ2-2; D gene: NA; V gene: TRBV28; CDR3 DNA: TGTGCCAGCAGTTATAGCGGCGCACAGACTAACACCGGGGAGCTGTTTTTT; CDR3 protein: CASSYSGAQTNTGELFF
clone size: NA; J gene: TRBJ2-7; D gene: NA; V gene: TRBV18; CDR3 DNA: TGTGCCAGCTCACCACGATACGAGCAGTACTTC; CDR3 protein: CASSPRYEQYF
clone size: NA; J gene: TRBJ1-1; D gene: NA; V gene: TRBV25-1; CDR3 DNA: TGTGCCAGCAGTGAAGGTTATGGGAACACTGAAGCTTTCTTT; CDR3 protein: CASSEGYGNTEAFF
clone size: NA; J gene: TRBJ2-2; D gene: NA; V gene: TRBV5-1; CDR3 DNA: TGCGCCAGCAGCTTGGGGCATTCAAACACCGGGGAGCTGTTTTTT; CDR3 protein: CASSLGHSNTGELFF
clone size: NA; J gene: TRBJ2-1; D gene: TRBD1; V gene: TRBV18; CDR3 DNA: TGTGCCAGCTCACAGACAGGGACGGTGCAGTTCTTC; CDR3 protein: CASSQTGTVQFF
clone size: few; J gene: TRBJ2-7; D gene: TRBD2; V gene: TRBV6-4; CDR3 DNA: TGTGCCAGCAATAGTAGCGGGACGTCCTACGAGCAGTACTTC; CDR3 protein: CASNSSGTSYEQYF
clone size: NA; J gene: TRBJ2-3; D gene: NA; V gene: TRBV7-9; CDR3 DNA: TGTGCCAGCAGCAGGAGGGATCGTTACTCGGTGCGGACAGATACGCAGTATTTT; CDR3 protein: CASSRRDRYSVRTDTQYF
clone size: once; J gene: TRBJ1-2; D gene: TRBD1; V gene: TRBV7-8; CDR3 DNA: TGTGCCAGCAGCGCGGACAGGGTCTCTAACTATGGCTACACCTTC; CDR3 protein: CASSADRVSNYGYTF
clone size: NA; J gene: TRBJ2-5; D gene: TRBD2; V gene: TRBV28; CDR3 DNA: TGTGCCAGCAGCGATAGCGGGAGCGCTGAGACCCAGTACTTC; CDR3 protein: CASSDSGSAETQYF
clone size: NA; J gene: TRBJ2-7; D gene: NA; V gene: TRBV5-1; CDR3 DNA: TGCGCCAGCAGCTTGGAACCGGACTCCTACGAGCAGTACTTC; CDR3 protein: CASSLEPDSYEQYF
clone size: few; J gene: TRBJ2-1; D gene: NA; V gene: TRBV28; CDR3 DNA: TGTGCCAGCAGTTCCCGCCCGATACGTTCGCAGTTCTTC; CDR3 protein: CASSSRPIRSQFF
clone size: many; J gene: TRBJ2-2; D gene: TRBD2; V gene: TRBV27; CDR3 DNA: TGTGCCAGCAGTTCGGGACTAGCGGCAAACACCGGGGAGCTGTTTTTT; CDR3 protein: CASSSGLAANTGELFF
clone size: NA; J gene: TRBJ1-2; D gene: TRBD1; V gene: TRBV5-4; CDR3 DNA: TGTGCCAGCAGCGTGACAGGGTTGTTCGGCTATGGCTACACCTTC; CDR3 protein: CASSVTGLFGYGYTF
clone size: NA; J gene: TRBJ1-5; D gene: TRBD1; V gene: TRBV19; CDR3 DNA: TGTGCCAGTAGTACCAAACAGGGGGCAAGTCAGCCCCAGCATTTT; CDR3 protein: CASSTKQGASQPQHF
clone size: NA; J gene: TRBJ1-4; D gene: NA; V gene: TRBV6-5; CDR3 DNA: TGTGCCAGCAGTGACAGCTACCTTAATGAAAAACTGTTTTTT; CDR3 protein: CASSDSYLNEKLFF
clone size: NA; J gene: TRBJ2-1; D gene: NA; V gene: TRBV5-1; CDR3 DNA: TGCGCCAGCAGCTTGTCTGTAAGCTCCTACAATGAGCAGTTCTTC; CDR3 protein: CASSLSVSSYNEQFF
clone size: once; J gene: TRBJ2-3; D gene: TRBD2; V gene: TRBV5-1; CDR3 DNA: TGCGCCAGCAGCCCCCCCGCGGGGGTAGATACGCAGTATTTT; CDR3 protein: CASSPPAGVDTQYF
clone size: NA; J gene: TRBJ2-3; D gene: TRBD2; V gene: TRBV19; CDR3 DNA: TGTGCCAGTAGCGGGAGGGATGACCCTAGCACAGATACGCAGTATTTT; CDR3 protein: CASSGRDDPSTDTQYF